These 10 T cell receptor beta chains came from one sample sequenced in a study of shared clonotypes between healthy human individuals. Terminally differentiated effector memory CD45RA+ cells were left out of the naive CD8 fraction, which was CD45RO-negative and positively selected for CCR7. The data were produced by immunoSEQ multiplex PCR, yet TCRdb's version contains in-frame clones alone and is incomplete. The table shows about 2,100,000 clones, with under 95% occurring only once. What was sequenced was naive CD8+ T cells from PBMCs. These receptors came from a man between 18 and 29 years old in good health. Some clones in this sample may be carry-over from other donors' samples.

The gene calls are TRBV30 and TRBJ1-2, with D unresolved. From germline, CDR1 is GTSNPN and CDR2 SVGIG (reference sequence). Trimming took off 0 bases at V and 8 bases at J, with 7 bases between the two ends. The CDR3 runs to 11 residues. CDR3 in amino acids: CAWSVPGGYTF. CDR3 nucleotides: TGTGCCTGGAGTGTACCGGGCGGCTACACCTTC.

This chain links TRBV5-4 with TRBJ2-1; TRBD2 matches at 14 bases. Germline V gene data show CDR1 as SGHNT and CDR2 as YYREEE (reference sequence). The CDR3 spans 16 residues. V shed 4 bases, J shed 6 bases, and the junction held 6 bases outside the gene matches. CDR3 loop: CASSQGLAGAGNEQFF. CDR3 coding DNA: TGTGCCAGCAGCCAGGGACTAGCGGGAGCGGGCAATGAGCAGTTCTTC.

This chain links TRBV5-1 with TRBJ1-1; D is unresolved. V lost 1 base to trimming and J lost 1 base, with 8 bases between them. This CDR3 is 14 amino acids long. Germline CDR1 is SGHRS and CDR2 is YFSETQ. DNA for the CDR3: TGCGCCAGCAGCTTGTGGGTGGAGAACACTGAAGCTTTCTTT. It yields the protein CASSLWVENTEAFF.

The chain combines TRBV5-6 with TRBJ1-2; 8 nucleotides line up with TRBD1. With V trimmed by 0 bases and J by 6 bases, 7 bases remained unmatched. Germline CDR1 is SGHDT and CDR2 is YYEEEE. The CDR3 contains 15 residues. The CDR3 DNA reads TGTGCCAGCAGCTTGGCCGACAGGGGCAGGAATGGCTACACCTTC. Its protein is CASSLADRGRNGYTF. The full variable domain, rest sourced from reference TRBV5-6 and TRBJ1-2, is DAGVTQSPTHLIKTRGQQVTLRCSPKSGHDTVSWYQQALGQGPQFIFQYYEEEERQRGNFPDRFSGHQFPNYSSELNVNALLLGDSALYLCASSLADRGRNGYTFGSGTRLTVV.

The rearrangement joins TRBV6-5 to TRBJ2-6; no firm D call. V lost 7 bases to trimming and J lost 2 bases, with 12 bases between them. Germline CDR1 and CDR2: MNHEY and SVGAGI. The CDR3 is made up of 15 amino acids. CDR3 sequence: CASKGRHAGANVLTF. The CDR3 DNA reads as TGTGCCAGCAAGGGCAGGCACGCTGGGGCCAACGTCCTGACTTTC.

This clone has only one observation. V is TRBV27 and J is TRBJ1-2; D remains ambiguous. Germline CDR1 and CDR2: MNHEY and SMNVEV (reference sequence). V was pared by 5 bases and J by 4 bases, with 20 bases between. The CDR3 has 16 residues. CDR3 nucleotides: TGTGCCAGCAGTCCCACCCGCTTTGACCCAAGCTATGGCTACACCTTC. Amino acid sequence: CASSPTRFDPSYGYTF.

DNA of the CDR3: TGTGCCAGCAGCGCCGGACAGGGCGAGCAGTACTTC. This gives the protein CASSAGQGEQYF. V usage is TRBV9 and J usage is TRBJ2-7, with 8 bases matching TRBD1. Germline V gives CDR1 SGDLS, CDR2 YYNGEE. The CDR3 has 12 residues. The V gene end was trimmed by 3 bases and the J gene end by 6 bases; junction bases not matched to a gene: 2.

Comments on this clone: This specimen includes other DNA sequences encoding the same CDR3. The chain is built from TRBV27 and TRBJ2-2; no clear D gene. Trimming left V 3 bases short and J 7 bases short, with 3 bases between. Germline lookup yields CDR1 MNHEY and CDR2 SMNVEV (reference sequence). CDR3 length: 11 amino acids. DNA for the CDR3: TGTGCCAGCAGTTTGGACGGGGAGCTGTTTTTT. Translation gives CASSLDGELFF.

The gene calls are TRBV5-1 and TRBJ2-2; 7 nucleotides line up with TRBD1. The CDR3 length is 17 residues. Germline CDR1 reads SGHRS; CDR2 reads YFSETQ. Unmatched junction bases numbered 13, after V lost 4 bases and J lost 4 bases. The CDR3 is CASSPQGSRGGTGELFF. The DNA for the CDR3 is TGCGCCAGCAGCCCACAGGGGTCCCGGGGCGGCACCGGGGAGCTGTTTTTT.

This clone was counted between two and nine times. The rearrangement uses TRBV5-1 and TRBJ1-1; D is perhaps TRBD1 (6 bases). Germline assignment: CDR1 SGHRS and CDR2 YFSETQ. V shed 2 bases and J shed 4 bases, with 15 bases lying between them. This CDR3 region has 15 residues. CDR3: CASSFGPGTLTEAFF. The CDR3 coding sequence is TGCGCCAGCAGCTTCGGCCCGGGGACACTCACTGAAGCTTTCTTT.